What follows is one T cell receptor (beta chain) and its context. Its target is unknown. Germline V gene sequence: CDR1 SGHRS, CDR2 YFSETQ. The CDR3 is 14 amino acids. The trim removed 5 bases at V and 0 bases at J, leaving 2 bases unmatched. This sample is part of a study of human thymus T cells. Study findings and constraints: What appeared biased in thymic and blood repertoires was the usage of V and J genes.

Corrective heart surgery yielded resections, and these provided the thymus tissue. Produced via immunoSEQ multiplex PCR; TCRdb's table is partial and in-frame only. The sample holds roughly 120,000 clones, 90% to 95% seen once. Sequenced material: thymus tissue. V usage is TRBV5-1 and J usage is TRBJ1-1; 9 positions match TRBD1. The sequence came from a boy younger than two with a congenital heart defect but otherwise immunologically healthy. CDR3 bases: TGCGCCAGCAGAGGACAGGGGCTGAACACTGAAGCTTTCTTT. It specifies CASRGQGLNTEAFF.